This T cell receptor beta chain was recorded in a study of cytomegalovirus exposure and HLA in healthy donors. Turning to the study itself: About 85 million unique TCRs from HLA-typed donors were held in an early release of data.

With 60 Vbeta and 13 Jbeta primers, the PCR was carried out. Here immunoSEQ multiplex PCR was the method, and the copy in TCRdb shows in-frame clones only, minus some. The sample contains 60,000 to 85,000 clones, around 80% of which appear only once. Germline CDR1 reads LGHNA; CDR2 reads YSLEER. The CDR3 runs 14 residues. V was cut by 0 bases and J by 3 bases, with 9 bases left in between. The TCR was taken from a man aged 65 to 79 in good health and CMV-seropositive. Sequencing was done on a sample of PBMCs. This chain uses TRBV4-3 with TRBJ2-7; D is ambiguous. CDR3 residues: CASSQDRPSYEQYF. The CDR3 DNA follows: TGCGCCAGCAGCCAAGATCGTCCCAGCTACGAGCAGTACTTC.